What follows are 22 T cell receptor beta chains derived from one specimen sequenced in a study of response to subunit inactivated influenza vaccine. TCRdb redid the calling of the RT-PCR reads with MiXCR, one entry per CDR3 protein. This table has approximately 300,000 distinct CDR3 sequences, 22% appearing once. Material: PBMCs from blood, obtained approximately 22 months after vaccination. Every receptor here comes from a man aged 50 to 69 who received an inactivated influenza vaccine.

Written as DNA, the CDR3 is TGTGCCAGCAGCGTAGATTGGCGTAGCAATCAGCCCCAGCATTTT. It translates to CASSVDWRSNQPQHF. The chain joins TRBV9 to TRBJ1-5; D is unresolved. There are 15 residues in the CDR3. Trimming stripped 0 bases from V and 0 bases from J, with 7 bases between. Germline V CDR1 and CDR2: SGDLS, YYNGEE.

This clonotype was seen a few times. The rearrangement uses TRBV20-1 and TRBJ2-1; 10 bases match TRBD1. CDR1 and CDR2 (germline): DFQATT, SNEGSKA (reference sequence). With 3 bases clipped from V and 7 bases from J, the junction kept 12 bases outside the gene matches. This CDR3 has 16 amino acids. In DNA form, the CDR3 reads TGCAGTGCTAGGGATTGGGACAGGGGAAAGGGAAATGAGCAGTTCTTC. The encoded protein is CSARDWDRGKGNEQFF.

This clonotype was detected ten times or more. The CDR3 is CASSYKQEAGDPVEQYF. CDR3 nucleotides: TGTGCCAGCAGCTACAAGCAGGAGGCGGGGGATCCGGTAGAGCAGTACTTC. The chain uses TRBV7-6 and TRBJ2-7, with TRBD2 matching 7 bases. Germline lookup yields CDR1 SGHVS and CDR2 FNYEAQ. Losses at the gene ends were 4 bases for V and 7 bases for J; bases not matched to a gene: 19. There are 17 residues in the CDR3.

In this sample, this clonotype turned up many times. This chain uses TRBV29-1 with TRBJ2-1; possible D gene TRBD2, 6 bases. The CDR3 sequence is 14 residues long. V was cut by 6 bases and J by 0 bases, with 12 bases left in between. The germline V gene has CDR1 SQVTM and CDR2 ANQGSEA. This CDR3 reads CSVTWGGSYNEQFF. The CDR3 DNA follows: TGCAGCGTGACTTGGGGAGGCTCCTACAATGAGCAGTTCTTC.

The chain employs TRBV4-1 and TRBJ1-6, with a weak D call TRBD1 (5 bases). The CDR3 is 18 amino acids. Germline CDR1 reads MGHRA; CDR2 reads YSYEKL. Trimming stripped 0 bases from V and 5 bases from J, with 17 bases between. The CDR3 DNA follows: TGCGCCAGCAGCCAAGATTTTATCCGCGGGGGTGATAATTCACCCCTCCACTTT. Translating gives CASSQDFIRGGDNSPLHF.

The chain couples TRBV20-1 to TRBJ1-5, with a weak D call TRBD1 (6 bases). Between the trimmed V and J ends, which lost 1 base and 2 bases, there was a span of 12 bases. Germline V gene lookup returns CDR1 DFQATT and CDR2 SNEGSKA (reference sequence). The CDR3 extends over 15 amino acids. CDR3 loop: CSARGTGQGNQPQHF. The CDR3 nucleotides read TGCAGTGCTAGAGGAACAGGGCAGGGCAATCAGCCCCAGCATTTT.

The chain uses TRBV2 and TRBJ2-1, with D maybe TRBD1 (5 bases). Deletions cut 3 bases from V and 2 bases from J, with 11 bases between. CDR1 is SNHLY and CDR2 is FYNNEI in the germline V gene. The CDR3 loop spans 15 amino acids. The CDR3 reads CASSDGATPYNEQFF. The CDR3, as DNA: TGTGCCAGCAGTGATGGGGCAACCCCCTACAATGAGCAGTTCTTC.

The sample holds a few counts of this clonotype. The junction and the germline gene differ at one end; a read error may be behind it. The chain carries TRBV4-2 and TRBJ1-6; 7 bases match TRBD1. There are 18 residues in the CDR3. Germline-derived CDR1 and CDR2 are LGHNA and YNFKEQ. The CDR3 here is CDSSRPRGGGTVKTPLHF. CDR3 sequence (DNA): TGTGACAGCAGCCGACCGAGGGGGGGCGGGACAGTGAAGACACCCCTCCACTTT.

This clonotype was counted a few times. DNA of the CDR3: TGTGCCTGGAGTGTAACCCAGGGATGGCGCTACACCTTC. Amino acids: CAWSVTQGWRYTF. This rearrangement joins TRBV30 to TRBJ1-2, with a possible D match to TRBD1 (5 bases). The germline V gene encodes CDR1 GTSNPN and CDR2 SVGIG (reference sequence). The CDR3 loop spans 13 amino acids. Between the trimmed V and J ends, which lost 0 bases and 9 bases, there was a span of 14 bases.

In its sample, this clonotype was seen a few times. The chain uses TRBV6-2 or TRBV6-3 and TRBJ2-7, with D possibly TRBD2 on 5 matching bases. The CDR3 loop spans 17 amino acids. Germline assignment: CDR1 MNHEY and CDR2 SVGEGT. The V gene lost 2 bases and the J gene lost 0 bases, with 17 bases spanning the gap. The CDR3 spells CASSYPGRLLGSYEQYF. The CDR3 DNA reads as TGTGCCAGCAGTTACCCGGGGAGACTCCTAGGCTCCTACGAGCAGTACTTC.

This clonotype was seen only a few times. This chain links TRBV10-3 with TRBJ1-2, with a possible D match to TRBD1 (5 bases). The V gene lost 2 bases and the J gene lost 4 bases, with 17 bases spanning the gap. This CDR3 contains 16 residues. Germline V CDR1 and CDR2: ENHRY, SYGVKD. The CDR3 DNA sequence: TGTGCCATCAGTGAGAATCCTAGGGGACCCCCCTATGGCTACACCTTC. Amino acids: CAISENPRGPPYGYTF.

This clonotype came up a few times. V is TRBV12-3 or TRBV12-4 and J is TRBJ1-1; D is undetermined. The CDR3 consists of 12 residues. V dropped 1 base and J dropped 9 bases, with 9 bases sitting between them. This CDR3 reads CASSLGNQKAFF. The CDR3 DNA is TGTGCCAGCAGTTTAGGGAACCAAAAAGCTTTCTTT.

This clonotype was counted between two and nine times. The chain combines TRBV20-1 with TRBJ2-3; D tentatively reads TRBD1 or TRBD2 (5 bases each). Germline lookup yields CDR1 DFQATT and CDR2 SNEGSKA (reference sequence). This CDR3 region has 14 residues. As DNA, the CDR3 is TGCAGCCTCAACCGGGGCGGACACACAGATACGCAGTATTTT. Residues: CSLNRGGHTDTQYF.

CDR3 sequence: CASTLAGGPDTQYF. DNA for the CDR3: TGTGCCAGCACTCTGGCGGGAGGGCCAGATACGCAGTATTTT. This chain joins TRBV6-1 and TRBJ2-3; 9 bases align to TRBD2. CDR1 and CDR2 (germline): MNHNS, SASEGT. The CDR3 consists of 14 residues. J was trimmed by 4 bases and V by 7 bases; bases with no gene match: 6.

The rearrangement links TRBV29-1 to TRBJ2-7; D remains unclear. This CDR3 contains 11 residues. Looked up from germline, CDR1 is SQVTM and CDR2 is ANQGSEA. Trimming took off 4 bases at V and 4 bases at J, with 8 bases between the two ends. CDR3 residues: CSVAEAYEQYF. Written as DNA, the CDR3 is TGCAGCGTTGCCGAGGCTTACGAGCAGTACTTC.

The CDR3 DNA sequence: TGCAGTGCTAGCGGCAGGGGAGAGAGGGGCTACACCTTC. This translates into CSASGRGERGYTF. The J gene is TRBJ1-2, the V gene TRBV20-1; TRBD1 is a possible D gene (6 bases). V lost 3 bases, J lost 8 bases, and 16 bases lay in between. Germline CDR1 DFQATT, CDR2 SNEGSKA (reference sequence). The CDR3 sequence is 13 residues long.

This clonotype was picked up a small number of times. An end of the junction differs from the germline gene, which may be a read error. The chain employs TRBV7-7 and TRBJ2-5, with D maybe TRBD1 (6 bases). The CDR3 has 15 residues. Looked up from germline, CDR1 is SSHAT and CDR2 is FNYEAQ (reference sequence). The CDR3 nucleotides are TGTGCTAGCAGCTTAGCAGGGACAAGTGGGGAGACCCAGTACTTC. It is translated as CASSLAGTSGETQYF.

The chain combines TRBV4-1 with TRBJ1-1; TRBD1 aligns across 7 bases. The CDR3 is 17 amino acids. Trimming cost V 1 base and J 0 bases; bases outside gene matches: 8. CDR1 MGHRA and CDR2 YSYEKL come from the germline V gene. The CDR3 region has the DNA TGCGCCAGCAGCCAAGTTTCCCCGACAGGGATGAACACTGAAGCTTTCTTT. Its protein product is CASSQVSPTGMNTEAFF.

This clonotype has at least ten counts. The rearrangement uses TRBV4-3 and TRBJ1-1, with D possibly being TRBD1 (6 bases). The length of the CDR3 is 16 residues. V was shortened by 0 bases and J by 2 bases, with 13 bases between the two germline ends. Germline V gene lookup returns CDR1 LGHNA and CDR2 YSLEER. The CDR3 sequence is CASSQDRVGGNTEAFF. In DNA form, the CDR3 reads TGCGCCAGCAGCCAAGATAGAGTAGGGGGAAACACTGAAGCTTTCTTT.

The chain is built from TRBV10-2 and TRBJ2-3; D gene uncertain. The V gene's germline CDR1 is WSHSY and CDR2 SAAADI. The ends were cut back, 2 bases at V and 9 bases at J, with 9 bases in the middle. The CDR3 is 12 residues long. The CDR3 is CASSEVQMTQYF. For the CDR3, the DNA is TGCGCCAGCAGTGAGGTGCAGATGACGCAGTATTTT.

V and J are TRBV12-3 or TRBV12-4 and TRBJ2-1; D is perhaps TRBD1 or TRBD2 (5 bases each). The CDR3 runs to 15 residues. Trimming removed 6 bases at V and 7 bases at J, with 19 bases between. CDR3 nucleotide sequence: TGTGCCAGCAGCTCCGGACTGGTGGGACGGAATGAGCAGTTCTTC. Its protein is CASSSGLVGRNEQFF.

V gene TRBV7-9 combines with J gene TRBJ2-6; no definite D call. This CDR3 contains 14 residues. Trimming took 5 bases from V and 5 from J, leaving 10 bases between them. Germline V gene lookup returns CDR1 SEHNR and CDR2 FQNEAQ (reference sequence). CDR3 protein: CASSHSLRANVLTF. CDR3 sequence (DNA): TGTGCCAGCAGCCACTCCTTGAGGGCCAACGTCCTGACTTTC.